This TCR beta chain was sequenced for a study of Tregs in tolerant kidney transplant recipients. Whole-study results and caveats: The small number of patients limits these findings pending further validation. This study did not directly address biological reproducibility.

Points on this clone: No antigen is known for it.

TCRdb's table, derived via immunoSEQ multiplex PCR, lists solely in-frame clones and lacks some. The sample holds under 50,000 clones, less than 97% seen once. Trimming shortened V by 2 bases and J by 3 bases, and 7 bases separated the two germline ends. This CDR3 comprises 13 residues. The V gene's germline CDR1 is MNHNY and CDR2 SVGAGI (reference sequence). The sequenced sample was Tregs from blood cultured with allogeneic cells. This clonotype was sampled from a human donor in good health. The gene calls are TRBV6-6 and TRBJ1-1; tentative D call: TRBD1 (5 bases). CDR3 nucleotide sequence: TGTGCCAGCAGTTACGGCAGGGACACTGAAGCTTTCTTT. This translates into CASSYGRDTEAFF.